This T cell receptor beta chain was sequenced during a study of regulatory T cells in long-lasting Graves disease. According to the study, TCR beta libraries were built with iRepertoire HTBI primers and CDR3-region Arm-PCR. Via MiXCR, TCRdb re-called the multiplex PCR reads, giving one row per CDR3 protein. The sample contains around 500,000 distinct CDR3 sequences, 9.5% to 15% of which appear only once. The CDR3 covers 19 residues. V lost 1 base to trimming and J lost 4 bases; unmatched junction nucleotides: 15. Germline assignment: CDR1 MGHRA and CDR2 YSYEKL. Time point meaning: newly diagnosed GD, antithyroid drugs for less than 3 months. From PBMCs, RNA was extracted and then used to make the TCR library. The sample holds a few counts of this clonotype. The data also belong to a second study, concerning T cells in Graves' hyperthyroidism and ophthalmopathy.

The J gene is TRBJ2-1, the V gene TRBV4-1; TRBD1 matches 8 bases. This receptor was identified in a woman aged 30 to 39 with Graves disease. The specimen was peripheral blood mononuclear cells (PBMCs), collected at new diagnosis, from a patient treated with antithyroid drugs. CDR3 bases: TGCGCCAGCAGCCAAGGTCTCGGGTTGGTAAACAGGGGGTACAATGAGCAGTTCTTC. Amino acids: CASSQGLGLVNRGYNEQFF.